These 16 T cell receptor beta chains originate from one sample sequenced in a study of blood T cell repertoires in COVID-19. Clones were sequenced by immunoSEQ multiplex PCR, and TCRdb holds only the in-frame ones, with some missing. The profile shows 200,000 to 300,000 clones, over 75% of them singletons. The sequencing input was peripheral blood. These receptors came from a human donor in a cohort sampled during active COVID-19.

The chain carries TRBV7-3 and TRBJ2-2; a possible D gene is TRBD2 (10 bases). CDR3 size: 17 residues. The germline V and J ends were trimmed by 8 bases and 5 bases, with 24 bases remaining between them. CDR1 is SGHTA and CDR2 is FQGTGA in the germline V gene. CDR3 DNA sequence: TGTGCCAGCCGGGACAGGGTATCTAGCGGGAGTACCGGGGAGCTGTTTTTT. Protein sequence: CASRDRVSSGSTGELFF.

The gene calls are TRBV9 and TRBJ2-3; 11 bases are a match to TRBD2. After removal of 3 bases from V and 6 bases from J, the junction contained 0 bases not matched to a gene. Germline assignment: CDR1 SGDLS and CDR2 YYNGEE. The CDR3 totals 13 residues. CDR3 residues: CASSGTSGDTQYF. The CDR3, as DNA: TGTGCCAGCAGCGGGACTAGCGGGGATACGCAGTATTTT.

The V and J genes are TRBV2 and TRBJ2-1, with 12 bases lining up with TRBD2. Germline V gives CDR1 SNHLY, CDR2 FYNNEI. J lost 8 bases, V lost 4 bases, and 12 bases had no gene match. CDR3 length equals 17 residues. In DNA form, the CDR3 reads TGTGCCAGCAGTGGGGCTAGCGGGAGGGTTGGATGGGATGAGCAGTTCTTC. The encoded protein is CASSGASGRVGWDEQFF.

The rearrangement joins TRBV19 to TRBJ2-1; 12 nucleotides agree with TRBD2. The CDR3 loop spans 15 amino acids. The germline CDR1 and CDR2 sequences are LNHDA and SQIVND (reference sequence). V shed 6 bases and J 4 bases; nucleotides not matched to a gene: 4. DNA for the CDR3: TGTGCCAGTAGGACTAGCGGGAGTAGGTACAATGAGCAGTTCTTC. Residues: CASRTSGSRYNEQFF. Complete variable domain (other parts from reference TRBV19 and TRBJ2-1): DGGITQSPKYLFRKEGQNVTLSCEQNLNHDAMYWYRQDPGQGLRLIYYSQIVNDFQKGDIAEGYSVSREKKESFPLTVTSAQKNPTAFYLCASRTSGSRYNEQFFGPGTRLTVL.

CDR3 nucleotides: TGCGCCAGCAGCAGGGACATCCCGAACACCGGGGAGCTGTTTTTT. Translation gives CASSRDIPNTGELFF. The chain has TRBV5-1 and TRBJ2-2, with TRBD1 as a possible D gene (6 bases). V was clipped by 4 bases and J by 0 bases, with 10 bases between them. The CDR3 sequence is 15 residues long. Germline-derived CDR1 and CDR2 are SGHRS and YFSETQ.

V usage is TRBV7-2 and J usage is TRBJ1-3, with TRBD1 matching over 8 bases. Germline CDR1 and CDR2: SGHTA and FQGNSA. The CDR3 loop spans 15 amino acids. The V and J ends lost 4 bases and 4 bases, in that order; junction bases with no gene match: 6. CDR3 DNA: TGTGCCAGCAGCTCGCAGGGGGCGGTGGGAAACACCATATATTTT. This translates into CASSSQGAVGNTIYF.

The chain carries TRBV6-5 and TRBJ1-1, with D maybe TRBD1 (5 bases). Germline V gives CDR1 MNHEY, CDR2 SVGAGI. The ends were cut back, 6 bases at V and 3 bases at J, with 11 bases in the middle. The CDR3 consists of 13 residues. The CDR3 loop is CASRNKGDTEAFF. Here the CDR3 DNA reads TGTGCCAGCAGAAACAAAGGGGACACTGAAGCTTTCTTT.

This CDR3 reads CASSKETGYGYTF. The CDR3 DNA follows: TGCGCCAGCAGCAAGGAGACAGGTTATGGCTACACCTTC. The V and J genes are TRBV5-1 and TRBJ1-2; D perhaps matches TRBD1 (6 bases). The CDR3 extends over 13 amino acids. V gave up 4 bases and J gave up 5 bases, with 12 bases separating them. CDR1 and CDR2 (germline): SGHRS, YFSETQ.

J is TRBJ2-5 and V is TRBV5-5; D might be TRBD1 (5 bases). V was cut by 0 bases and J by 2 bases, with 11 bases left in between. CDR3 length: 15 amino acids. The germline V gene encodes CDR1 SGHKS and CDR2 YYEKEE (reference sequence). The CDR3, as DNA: TGTGCCAGCAGCTTGGAGACAGCGATACAAGAGACCCAGTACTTC. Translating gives CASSLETAIQETQYF.

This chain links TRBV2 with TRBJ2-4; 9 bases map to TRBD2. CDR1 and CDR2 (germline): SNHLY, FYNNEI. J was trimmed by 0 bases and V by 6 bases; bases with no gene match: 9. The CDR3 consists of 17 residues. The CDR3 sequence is CASSILGLAIAKNIQYF. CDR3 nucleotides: TGTGCCAGCAGCATACTCGGACTAGCGATAGCCAAAAACATTCAGTACTTC.

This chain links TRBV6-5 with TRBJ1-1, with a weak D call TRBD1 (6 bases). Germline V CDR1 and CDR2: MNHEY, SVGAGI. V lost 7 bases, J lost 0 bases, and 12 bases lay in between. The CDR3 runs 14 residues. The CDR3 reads CASTPDSLNTEAFF. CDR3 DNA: TGTGCCAGCACCCCGGACAGCCTGAACACTGAAGCTTTCTTT.

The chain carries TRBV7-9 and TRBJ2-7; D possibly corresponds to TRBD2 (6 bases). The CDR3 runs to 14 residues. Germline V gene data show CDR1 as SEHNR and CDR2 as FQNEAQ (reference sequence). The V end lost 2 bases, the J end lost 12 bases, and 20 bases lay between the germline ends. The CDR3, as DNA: TGTGCCAGCAGCTTATCCGGGAGTTATCTTCCCCGGTACTTC. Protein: CASSLSGSYLPRYF.

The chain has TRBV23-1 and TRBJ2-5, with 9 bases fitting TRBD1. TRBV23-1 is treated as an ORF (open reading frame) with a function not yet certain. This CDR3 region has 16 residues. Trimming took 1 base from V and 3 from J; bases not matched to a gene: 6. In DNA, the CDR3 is TGCGCCAGCAGTCAATGTGGGGGACAGGGAAAAGAGACCCAGTACTTC. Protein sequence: CASSQCGGQGKETQYF.

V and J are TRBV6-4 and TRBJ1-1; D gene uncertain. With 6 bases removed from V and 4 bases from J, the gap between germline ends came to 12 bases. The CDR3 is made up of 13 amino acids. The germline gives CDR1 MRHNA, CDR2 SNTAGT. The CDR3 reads CASSPKPGTEAFF. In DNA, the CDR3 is TGTGCCAGCAGCCCAAAGCCGGGCACTGAAGCTTTCTTT.

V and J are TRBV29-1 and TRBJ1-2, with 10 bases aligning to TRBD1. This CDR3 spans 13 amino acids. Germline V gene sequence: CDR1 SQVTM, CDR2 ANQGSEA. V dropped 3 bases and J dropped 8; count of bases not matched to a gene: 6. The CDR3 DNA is TGCAGCGTTGAGGGGACAGGGGTAGGGGGCTACACCTTC. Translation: CSVEGTGVGGYTF. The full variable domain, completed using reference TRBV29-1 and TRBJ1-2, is SAVISQKPSRDICQRGTSLTIQCQVDSQVTMMFWYRQQPGQSLTLIATANQGSEATYESGFVIDKFPISRPNLTFSTLTVSNMSPEDSSIYLCSVEGTGVGGYTFGSGTRLTVV.

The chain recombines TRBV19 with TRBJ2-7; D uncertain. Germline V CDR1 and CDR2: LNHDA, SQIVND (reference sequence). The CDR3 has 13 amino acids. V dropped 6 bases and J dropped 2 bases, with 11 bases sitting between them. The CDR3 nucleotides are TGTGCCAGTAGCTTAACCCTAGCCTACGAGCAGTACTTC. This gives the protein CASSLTLAYEQYF.